This TCR beta chain was profiled in a study of blood T cell repertoires in COVID-19. On the study more broadly: Donors in the United States, Italy and Spain gave samples during acute or convalescent COVID-19. PBMCs, B-cell-depleted T cells, or T cells provided the cDNA or gDNA that made up the material.

The CDR3 has 14 amino acids. CDR1 PRHDT and CDR2 FYEKMQ come from the germline V gene (reference sequence). V gave up 0 bases and J gave up 0 bases, with 4 bases separating them. As processed by the authors: For nucleated cells, counts were estimated from reference gene primer amplification. Method: immunoSEQ multiplex PCR; TCRdb's copy keeps in-frame clones and lacks some. V, J and clone size reflect that table, while D and trimming were determined from the DNA. The sample lists approximately 290,000 clones, about 89% seen once, with around 0.8% in the top ten. The sample comprised peripheral blood. The rearrangement uses TRBV13 and TRBJ2-3; D not certain. This receptor was identified in a man in his thirties or forties with acute or convalescent COVID-19. The CDR3 DNA is TGTGCCAGCAGCTTAGGGGCAAGCACAGATACGCAGTATTTT. The encoded protein is CASSLGASTDTQYF.